This T cell receptor (beta chain) was recovered during a study of T cell changes during pregnancy in multiple sclerosis. Trimming removed 1 base at V and 6 bases at J, with 16 bases between. CDR1 MNHNY and CDR2 SVGAGI come from the germline V gene (reference sequence). CDR3 length equals 15 residues. TCRdb's copy holds only in-frame clones and misses some; the assay was immunoSEQ multiplex PCR. This table has 65,000 to 90,000 clones, around 94% appearing once. The sequencing here drew on peripheral blood, taken in the third trimester of pregnancy. The clonotype comes from a female donor in good health, enrolled as a control in a pregnancy study. The chain employs TRBV6-6 and TRBJ2-7; TRBD2 is a possible D gene (5 bases). This chain's CDR3 is CASSYWTAERGEQYF. As DNA, the CDR3 is TGTGCCAGCAGTTACTGGACCGCCGAACGGGGCGAGCAGTACTTC.